Below, one T cell receptor beta chain is given with its context. These data come from a study of blood T cell repertoires in COVID-19. Overall study context: From the United States, Italy and Spain came samples of acute and convalescent COVID-19.

Enrolment of Seattle patients took place during active infection, and they were followed longitudinally. Germline loops: CDR1 SGHRS, CDR2 YFSETQ. The CDR3 covers 15 residues. Trimming took 1 base from V and 6 from J; bases not matched to a gene: 8. Original data processing: Estimation of nucleated cell counts relied on the amplification of reference gene primers. Only in-frame clones appear in the TCRdb table, and some are missing; sequencing was by immunoSEQ multiplex PCR. The V and J calls and clone size come from that table; D and trimming were worked out from the DNA. Among under 200,000 clones listed, around 84% were seen once.

The sample was peripheral blood. V is TRBV5-1 and J is TRBJ1-2; TRBD1 matches at 8 bases. The TCR originated in a woman in her fifties or sixties with COVID-19, enrolled during active disease. The CDR3: CASSLIAGGMDGYTF. In nucleotides, the CDR3 is TGCGCCAGCAGCTTGATCGCAGGGGGCATGGATGGCTACACCTTC.